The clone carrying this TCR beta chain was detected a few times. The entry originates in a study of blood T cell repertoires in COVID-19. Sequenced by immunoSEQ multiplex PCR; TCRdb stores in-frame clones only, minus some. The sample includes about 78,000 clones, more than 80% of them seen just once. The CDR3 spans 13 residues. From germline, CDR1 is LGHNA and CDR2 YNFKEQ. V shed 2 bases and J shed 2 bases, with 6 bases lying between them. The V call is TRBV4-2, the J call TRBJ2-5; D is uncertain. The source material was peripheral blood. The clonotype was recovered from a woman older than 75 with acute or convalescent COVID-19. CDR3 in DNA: TGTGCCAGCAGCCAACGTCCGCAAGAGACCCAGTACTTC. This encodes CASSQRPQETQYF.